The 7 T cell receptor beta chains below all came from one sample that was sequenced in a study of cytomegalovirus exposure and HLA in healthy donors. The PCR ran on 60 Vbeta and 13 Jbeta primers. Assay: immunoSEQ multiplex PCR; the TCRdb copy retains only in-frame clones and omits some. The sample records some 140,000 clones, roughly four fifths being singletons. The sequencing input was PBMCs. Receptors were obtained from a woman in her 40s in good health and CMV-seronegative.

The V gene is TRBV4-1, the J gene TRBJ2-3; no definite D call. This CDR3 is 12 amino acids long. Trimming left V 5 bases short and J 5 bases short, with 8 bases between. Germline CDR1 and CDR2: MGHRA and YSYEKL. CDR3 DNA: TGCGCCAGCAGCGCTCCGCGAGATACGCAGTATTTT. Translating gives CASSAPRDTQYF.

The CDR3 DNA reads TGTGCCAGCAGCTTCGGACAAGAGACTGAAGCTTTCTTT. Translation gives CASSFGQETEAFF. The rearrangement joins TRBV7-3 to TRBJ1-1, with a tentative D call TRBD1 (5 bases). V was trimmed by 3 bases and J by 5 bases, leaving 10 bases between them. The length of the CDR3 is 13 residues. CDR1 is SGHTA, CDR2 FQGTGA, per germline. The whole variable domain, remainder taken from reference TRBV7-3 and TRBJ1-1, is GAGVSQTPSNKVTEKGKYVELRCDPISGHTALYWYRQSLGQGPEFLIYFQGTGAADDSGLPNDRFFAVRPEGSVSTLKIQRTERGDSAVYLCASSFGQETEAFFGQGTRLTVV.

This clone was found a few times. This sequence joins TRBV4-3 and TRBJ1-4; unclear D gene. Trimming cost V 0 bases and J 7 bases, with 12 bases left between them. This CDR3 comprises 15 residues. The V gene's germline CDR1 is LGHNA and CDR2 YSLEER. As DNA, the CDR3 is TGCGCCAGCAGCCAAGAACTGCGCGGTTTTGAAAAACTGTTTTTT. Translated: CASSQELRGFEKLFF.

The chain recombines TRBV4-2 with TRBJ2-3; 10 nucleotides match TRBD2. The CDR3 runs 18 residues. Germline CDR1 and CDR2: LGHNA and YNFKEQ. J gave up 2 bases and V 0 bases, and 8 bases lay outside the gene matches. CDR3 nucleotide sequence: TGTGCCAGCAGCCAAGATCTGATAAGCGGGGGGGCCACAGATACGCAGTATTTT. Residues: CASSQDLISGGATDTQYF.

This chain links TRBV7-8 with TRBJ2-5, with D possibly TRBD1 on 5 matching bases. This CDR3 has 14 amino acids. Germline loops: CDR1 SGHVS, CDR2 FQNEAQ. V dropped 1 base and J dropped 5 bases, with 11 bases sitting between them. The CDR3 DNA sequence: TGTGCCAGCAGCTTAGAAACAGGTTGGGAGACCCAGTACTTC. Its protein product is CASSLETGWETQYF.

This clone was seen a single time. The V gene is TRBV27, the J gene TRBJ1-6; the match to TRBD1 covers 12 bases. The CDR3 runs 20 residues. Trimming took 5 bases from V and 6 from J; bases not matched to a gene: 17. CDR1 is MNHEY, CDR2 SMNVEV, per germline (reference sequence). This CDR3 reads CASSPRVPGQGATSNSPLHF. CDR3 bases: TGTGCCAGCAGTCCTCGCGTCCCGGGACAGGGGGCAACTTCTAATTCACCCCTCCACTTT.

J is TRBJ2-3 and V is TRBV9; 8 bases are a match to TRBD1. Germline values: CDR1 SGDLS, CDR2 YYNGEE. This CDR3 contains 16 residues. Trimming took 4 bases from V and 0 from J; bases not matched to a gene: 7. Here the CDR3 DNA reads TGTGCCAGCAGCCCTCCGACAGGGGCTAGCACAGATACGCAGTATTTT. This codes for CASSPPTGASTDTQYF.